A selection of T cell receptor beta chains follows, all from one sample in a study of lymphopenia after photon versus proton radiotherapy. TCRdb's copy holds only in-frame clones and misses some; the assay was immunoSEQ multiplex PCR. The sample has 65,000 or so clones; roughly nine tenths are singletons. Sequencing was performed on peripheral blood, taken from a patient treated with proton-based radiotherapy. The receptors were gathered from a man older than 75 with esophageal cancer. Both conserved end residues are part of each CDR3. A D gene is named only where the DNA matches it firmly. Rows give clone size only sometimes, using once, few, many, or a class for an expanded clone.

TRBV18,.,.,TRBJ1-5,CASSPGQALVGGNQPQHF,TGTGCCAGCTCACCCGGGCAGGCCCTAGTAGGGGGAAATCAGCCCCAGCATTTT
TRBV7-3,.,.,TRBJ2-5,CASSRTSGLQETQYF,TGTGCCAGCAGCAGAACCTCAGGGTTACAAGAGACCCAGTACTTC
TRBV19,once,.,TRBJ2-6,CASSMGWDIPLSGANVLTF,TGTGCCAGTAGTATGGGGTGGGACATCCCCCTATCCGGGGCCAACGTCCTGACTTTC
TRBV21-1,.,.,TRBJ2-3,CASPGLGISTDTQYF,TGTGCCAGCCCCGGCCTAGGGATTAGCACAGATACGCAGTATTTT
TRBV30,once,TRBD1,TRBJ2-7,CAWALTGGFYEQYF,TGTGCCTGGGCACTCACAGGGGGCTTCTACGAGCAGTACTTC
TRBV27,few,.,TRBJ1-4,CASGGGFNEKLFF,TGTGCCAGCGGAGGGGGTTTTAATGAAAAACTGTTTTTT
TRBV7-7,.,.,TRBJ2-5,CASSPDLQETQYF,TGTGCCAGCAGCCCGGATCTCCAAGAGACCCAGTACTTC
TRBV11-2,.,.,TRBJ1-3,CASSLENIAGNTIYF,TGTGCCAGCAGCTTAGAAAACATAGCTGGAAACACCATATATTTT
TRBV4-3,.,.,TRBJ2-3,CASSQESRTDTQYF,TGCGCCAGCAGCCAAGAGTCCCGCACAGATACGCAGTATTTT
TRBV29-1,.,.,TRBJ2-3,CSVETVRTDTQYF,TGCAGCGTTGAGACAGTACGAACAGATACGCAGTATTTT
TRBV6-1,.,TRBD1,TRBJ1-5,CASSEALRTGGSIQPQHF,TGTGCCAGCAGTGAAGCATTACGGACAGGGGGCTCTATTCAGCCCCAGCATTTT
TRBV5-4,.,.,TRBJ2-7,CASSGMTDYEQYF,TGTGCCAGCAGCGGAATGACAGACTACGAGCAGTACTTC
TRBV23-1,once,TRBD2,TRBJ2-5,CASSLPGTNQGETQYF,TGCGCCAGCAGTCTACCCGGGACTAACCAGGGCGAGACCCAGTACTTC
TRBV10-3,.,TRBD1,TRBJ2-7,CAITQGANEQYF,TGTGCCATCACCCAGGGGGCAAACGAGCAGTACTTC
TRBV4-3,.,.,TRBJ1-2,CASSHQGGYGYTF,TGCGCCAGCAGCCACCAAGGAGGCTATGGCTACACCTTC
TRBV2,once,TRBD1,TRBJ1-4,CASSATGEGNGEKLFF,TGTGCCAGCAGTGCTACAGGGGAAGGTAATGGTGAAAAACTGTTTTTT
TRBV12-5,few,TRBD1,TRBJ1-5,CASGLDGTGNQPQHF,TGTGCTAGTGGTTTGGACGGGACAGGGAACCAGCCCCAGCATTTT
TRBV11-2,once,.,TRBJ2-5,CASSLEFGQPRTQYF,TGTGCCAGCAGCTTAGAGTTCGGACAGCCGCGGACCCAGTACTTC
TRBV7-9,.,TRBD1,TRBJ1-4,CASRPQGENEKLFF,TGTGCCAGCAGGCCTCAGGGGGAGAATGAAAAACTGTTTTTT
TRBV4-1,.,TRBD1,TRBJ1-5,CASSQPTGAGDQPQHF,TGCGCCAGCAGCCAACCTACAGGGGCGGGGGATCAGCCCCAGCATTTT
TRBV5-4,.,TRBD2,TRBJ2-5,CASSGDYYQETQYF,TGTGCCAGCAGCGGGGACTACTACCAAGAGACCCAGTACTTC
TRBV7-2,.,.,TRBJ1-1,CASSPPSVGNTEAFF,TGTGCCAGCAGCCCGCCGTCGGTTGGGAACACTGAAGCTTTCTTT
TRBV21-1,.,.,TRBJ2-7,CASSFCRPSVYEQYF,TGTGCCAGCAGCTTCTGCCGTCCTAGCGTCTACGAGCAGTACTTC
TRBV4-1,.,.,TRBJ1-4,CASSLITTGGGDEKLFF,TGCGCCAGCAGCTTAATCACTACAGGTGGAGGTGATGAAAAACTGTTTTTT
TRBV30,.,.,TRBJ1-6,CAWTFHSNSPLHF,TGTGCCTGGACGTTTCACTCAAATTCACCCCTCCACTTT
TRBV6-6,.,.,TRBJ2-2,CASRKNTGELFF,TGTGCCAGCAGGAAGAACACCGGGGAGCTGTTTTTT
TRBV18,.,TRBD1,TRBJ1-1,CASSPTGTGGGTEAFF,TGTGCCAGCTCACCAACCGGGACAGGGGGAGGAACTGAAGCTTTCTTT
TRBV7-9,.,TRBD1,TRBJ2-3,CASSGTTGFSTDTQYF,TGTGCCAGCAGCGGGACGACAGGGTTCTCCACAGATACGCAGTATTTT
TRBV4-2,.,.,TRBJ2-2,CASSIPLGGGTGELFF,TGTGCCAGCAGCATCCCCCTCGGCGGAGGCACCGGGGAGCTGTTTTTT
TRBV4-3,.,TRBD2,TRBJ2-2,CASSRTSSNTGELFF,TGCGCCAGCAGCCGGACTAGCTCGAACACCGGGGAGCTGTTTTTT
TRBV6-5,.,TRBD2,TRBJ2-3,CASRDAGLAGRAQYF,TGTGCCAGCAGAGACGCGGGACTAGCGGGACGTGCGCAGTATTTT
TRBV19,once,.,TRBJ1-1,CASSIERGTEAFF,TGTGCCAGTAGTATAGAGAGGGGAACTGAAGCTTTCTTT
TRBV6-5,.,TRBD2,TRBJ2-1,CASSSLAGSYNEQFF,TGTGCCAGCAGTTCCCTAGCGGGCTCCTACAATGAGCAGTTCTTC
TRBV10-1,.,TRBD2,TRBJ2-2,CASSGTSGRGTGELFF,TGCGCCAGCAGCGGGACTAGCGGGAGAGGGACCGGGGAGCTGTTTTTT
TRBV7-7,.,TRBD2,TRBJ2-5,CASSLGLGGGLAETQYF,TGTGCTAGCAGCTTAGGACTCGGGGGGGGCCTCGCGGAGACCCAGTACTTC
TRBV2,.,TRBD1,TRBJ1-2,CASSHGTERAFNYGYTF,TGTGCCAGCAGCCACGGGACAGAGAGGGCTTTTAACTATGGCTACACCTTC
TRBV30,.,.,TRBJ1-1,CAWSLGLGTEAFF,TGTGCCTGGAGTCTGGGGTTGGGCACTGAAGCTTTCTTT
TRBV5-4,.,.,TRBJ2-1,CASSLGSEQFF,TGTGCCAGCAGCTTGGGGAGTGAGCAGTTCTTC
TRBV5-8,.,.,TRBJ2-4,CASSLAGVGIQYF,TGTGCCAGCAGCCTGGCAGGGGTTGGCATTCAGTACTTC
TRBV4-1,.,TRBD1,TRBJ2-7,CASSQTTGWSSYEQYF,TGCGCCAGCAGCCAAACGACAGGGTGGAGCTCCTACGAGCAGTACTTC
TRBV5-4,.,TRBD2,TRBJ2-5,CASSWPGLAVEEQYF,TGTGCCAGCAGCTGGCCGGGACTAGCGGTTGAAGAGCAGTACTTC
TRBV7-9,.,TRBD1,TRBJ1-1,CASSSQPAGGNTEAFF,TGTGCCAGCAGCTCTCAGCCGGCAGGGGGGAACACTGAAGCTTTCTTT
TRBV19,.,.,TRBJ2-5,CASSIPGSQETQYF,TGTGCCAGTAGTATCCCCGGGAGCCAAGAGACCCAGTACTTC
TRBV7-8,once,TRBD2,TRBJ2-1,CASSSRDYLNEQFF,TGTGCCAGCAGCTCACGGGACTACCTAAATGAGCAGTTCTTC
TRBV10-3,.,TRBD1,TRBJ2-7,CAISELRTGLSHEQYF,TGTGCCATCAGTGAGCTCCGGACAGGATTATCCCACGAGCAGTACTTC
TRBV9,.,.,TRBJ1-6,CASSFKGLNSPLHF,TGTGCCAGCAGCTTCAAGGGCCTCAATTCACCCCTCCACTTT
TRBV6-5,.,.,TRBJ1-3,CASSYSGRNTIYF,TGTGCCAGCAGTTACAGTGGCCGAAACACCATATATTTT
TRBV2,few,.,TRBJ1-5,CATARQVHNQPQHF,TGTGCCACAGCTCGACAGGTCCACAATCAGCCCCAGCATTTT